This is a list of T cell receptor beta chains from one sample in a study of STAT5B mutations in CD4+ large granular lymphocyte leukemia. Profiling relied on immunoSEQ multiplex PCR, and the TCRdb table lists in-frame clones only, not all of them. The table shows 35,000 or so clones, with less than 80% occurring only once. The sample taken for sequencing was CD4+ T cells from blood buffy coats. The receptors were sampled from a human donor in good health. CDR3s include the opening cysteine and the closing phenylalanine or tryptophan. The D gene is left open where the match is weak. Not every row has a clone size; where given, it reads once, few, many or a size class.

D,size,J,V,DNA,CDR3
.,.,TRBJ1-1,TRBV5-8,TGTGCCAGCAGCTTGTCAGGGGTTCACACTGAAGCTTTCTTT,CASSLSGVHTEAFF
.,.,TRBJ2-7,TRBV6-5,TGTGCCAGCAGTTCCCAGGAGGGCTACGAGCAGTACTTC,CASSSQEGYEQYF
.,few,TRBJ2-1,TRBV20-1,TGCAGTGCTACCGGGACAGAGCAGTTCTTC,CSATGTEQFF
TRBD1,.,TRBJ2-5,TRBV5-1,TGCGCCAGCAGCCAACCCCGGGGGACAGGGGAAGAGACCCAGTACTTC,CASSQPRGTGEETQYF
.,few,TRBJ1-4,TRBV4-1,TGCGCCAGCAGCCATTACCGGGTCAATGAAAAACTGTTTTTT,CASSHYRVNEKLFF
.,.,TRBJ2-1,TRBV5-1,TGCGCCAGCAGCTTGGCTCAGGGAGGCAATGAGCAGTTCTTC,CASSLAQGGNEQFF
.,.,TRBJ1-1,TRBV15,TGTGCCACCAGCAGAGATAGGGGCAGGGCATGGACTGAAGCTTTCTTT,CATSRDRGRAWTEAFF
.,.,TRBJ1-1,TRBV7-2,TGTGCCAGCAGCTCCTACAGGAACACTGAAGCTTTCTTT,CASSSYRNTEAFF
.,.,TRBJ1-1,TRBV10-3,TGTGCCATCAGTGAGGGCCTCCACAACGCGGGCACTGAAGCTTTCTTT,CAISEGLHNAGTEAFF
.,.,TRBJ1-2,TRBV5-1,TGCGCCAGCAGCCCGGGGTTGGGGGGGCGGACCTTCGGCTATGGCTACACCTTC,CASSPGLGGRTFGYGYTF
.,.,TRBJ2-1,TRBV29-1,TGCAGCGTTGGGAGGCCCCCCACTCTCGTCTCCTACAATGAGCAGTTCTTC,CSVGRPPTLVSYNEQFF
.,.,TRBJ2-5,TRBV6-5,TGTGCCAGCAGTTACTCGGGGACCCAGTACTTC,CASSYSGTQYF
.,.,TRBJ1-5,TRBV7-2,TGTGCCAGCAGCTTGGAGGGCTTAAGGGATCAGCCCCAGCATTTT,CASSLEGLRDQPQHF
.,.,TRBJ1-2,TRBV10-3,TGTGCCGCTGGGACGAACTATGGCTACACCTTC,CAAGTNYGYTF
TRBD1,.,TRBJ1-5,TRBV11-1,TGTGCCAGCACCTACCGGGGAACTCGGACAGGCAGGGATCAGCCCCAGCATTTT,CASTYRGTRTGRDQPQHF
.,.,TRBJ2-7,TRBV2,TGTGCCAGCAGTGAACCAGGGTTCTACGAGCAGTACTTC,CASSEPGFYEQYF
.,.,TRBJ1-2,TRBV5-3,TGTGCCAGAAGCTTGAACCCTACTCAGACAGCTAACTATGGCTACACCTTC,CARSLNPTQTANYGYTF
.,few,TRBJ2-2,TRBV6-1,TGTGCCAGCAGGTATTGGGAAAATACCGGGGAGCTGTTTTTT,CASRYWENTGELFF
.,.,TRBJ2-4,TRBV9,TGTGCCAGCAGCGTAGACGACCGGCAAAGAAACATTCAGTACTTC,CASSVDDRQRNIQYF
.,.,TRBJ1-1,TRBV5-8,TGTGCCAGCAGCCCCCCCGAAGGTTGGGACACTGAAGCTTTCTTT,CASSPPEGWDTEAFF
TRBD2,.,TRBJ2-5,TRBV5-5,TGTGCCAGCAGAGGCACGGGACTAGCGGGGGAGAAATTCCAAGAGACCCAGTACTTC,CASRGTGLAGEKFQETQYF
.,.,TRBJ1-3,TRBV11-2,TGTGCCAGCAGCCCACCTGGGGCCCTCTCTGGAAACACCATATATTTT,CASSPPGALSGNTIYF
TRBD2,.,TRBJ2-2,TRBV5-4,TGTGCCAGCAGCTTGGATTCTAGCGGGGGTTTTACCGGGGAGCTGTTTTTT,CASSLDSSGGFTGELFF
.,.,TRBJ2-7,TRBV7-9,TGTGCCAGCAGCGCCGTCTACGAGCAGTACTTC,CASSAVYEQYF
TRBD1,once,TRBJ2-5,TRBV29-1,TGCAGCGTGTCCGTCACAGGGGGCAGGGAGACCCAGTACTTC,CSVSVTGGRETQYF
TRBD2,.,TRBJ2-3,TRBV5-1,TGCGCCAGCAGCTCCCTACAAGCGGGGGGCGACACAGATACGCAGTATTTT,CASSSLQAGGDTDTQYF
.,.,TRBJ2-3,TRBV5-1,TGCGCCAGCAGCTCCAGGCCCATCCCAGACCTCACAGATACGCAGTATTTT,CASSSRPIPDLTDTQYF
TRBD1,.,TRBJ2-7,TRBV6-6,TGTGCCAGCAGTTACGGAGGACAGGGGCAGTACGAGCAGTACTTC,CASSYGGQGQYEQYF
TRBD1,.,TRBJ1-2,TRBV25-1,TGTGCCAGCAGGAACGGACAGGTTAACTATGGCTACACCTTC,CASRNGQVNYGYTF
.,.,TRBJ1-5,TRBV15,TGTGCCACCAGACGAGGAGGGGATGGGCCCCAGCATTTT,CATRRGGDGPQHF
.,few,TRBJ1-6,TRBV6-5,TGTGCCAGCAGGTCCCCCGGGTCACCCCTCCACTTT,CASRSPGSPLHF
.,.,TRBJ1-3,TRBV4-1,TGCGCCAGCAGCCAAGCACAGTTCTCTGGAAACACCATATATTTT,CASSQAQFSGNTIYF
.,.,TRBJ2-7,TRBV6-6,TGTGCCAGCAGGACCGGGACTCAGGGCGAGCAGTACTTC,CASRTGTQGEQYF
.,.,TRBJ1-6,TRBV9,TGTGCCAGCAGCCTTGACAGTTTTAATTCACCCCTCCACTTT,CASSLDSFNSPLHF
.,.,TRBJ1-5,TRBV19,TGTGCCAGTAGTATTGAGGTCAATCAGCCCCAGCATTTT,CASSIEVNQPQHF